This T cell receptor beta chain comes out of a study of cytomegalovirus exposure and HLA in healthy donors. The primer mix had 60 Vbeta and 13 Jbeta primers. TCRdb keeps only in-frame clones here, not all; method: immunoSEQ multiplex PCR. Counted here are 120,000 or so clones, roughly 80% occurring once; the ten biggest clones make up 15% to 25%. With respect to this clone: Antigen unknown.

CDR3 length: 16 residues. Germline V gives CDR1 LNHDA, CDR2 SQIVND (reference sequence). The V gene lost 1 base and the J gene lost 1 base, with 13 bases spanning the gap. Study results and limitations: A later analysis reported that several of the most significant clusters appeared to be linked to common viral pathogens, among them Epstein-Barr virus. It was in a later analysis that TCR association rates were seen to vary by HLA locus, highest for DRB1 and lowest for HLA-C. A later analysis found that most CMV-associated TCR beta chains appeared HLA-restricted.

This chain connects TRBV19 to TRBJ1-1, with D tentatively TRBD1 (6 bases). The sequence was obtained from a man aged 18 to 29 in good health and CMV-seropositive. Sequencing used PBMCs. In nucleotides, the CDR3 is TGTGCCAGTAGTATAGGCCAGGGGCAGAAGAACACTGAAGCTTTCTTT. This translates into CASSIGQGQKNTEAFF.